This TCR beta chain was captured in a study of patients with pleural tuberculosis (dated by TCRdb to the mid-2010s). Trimming takes 5 bases off V and 4 bases off J; junction bases not matched to a gene: 6. From the germline V gene (reference sequence), CDR1 is LGHDT and CDR2 is YNNKEL. From cysteine to phenylalanine, the CDR3 is 15 amino acids long. The DNA shown is the 45-base CDR3, in frame from base 1. The sequencer listed for this sample is Illumina Genome Analyzer IIx. TCRdb ran its own pipeline on the public reads, namely fastp trimming at Q25 and MiXCR clone calling, and kept in-frame beta chains. Rows with a matching CDR3 protein are joined into one entry that keeps the most common DNA and genes. The sample table lists 25,000 to 30,000 distinct CDR3 sequences, over 15% of them with a count of one. The top ten clones comprise about 4% of the sample. Many counts were recorded for this clonotype. Its cognate antigen has yet to be identified. Base qualities are not recorded, but no much larger clone differs from it by a single base.

Rearrangement joined TRBV3-1 to TRBJ1-5; the junction holds 9 bases that match TRBD1. The specimen sequenced was peripheral blood. The sequence derives from a human donor with pleural tuberculosis. The DNA is TGTGCCAGCAGCGACTTCGGGACAGGGAATCAGCCCCAGCATTTT. The resulting protein is CASSDFGTGNQPQHF.